The entry below gives a single T cell receptor beta chain sequence along with its context. No antigen is known for it. It has no much larger one-base neighbor in the sample; base qualities were not kept. The collaborating institutions used their own protocols to collect whole blood in K2EDTA tubes. Collaborator samples were shipped for TCRbeta analysis as frozen whole blood, isolated PBMCs, or DNA extracted from either sample type. The data stem from a study of blood T cell repertoires in COVID-19 (dated by TCRdb to 2019 to 2021). Regarding the complete study: Samples from collaborators originated in the United States, Italy and Spain and spanned both the acute and convalescent phases of COVID-19. Samples came from the ongoing ImmuneRACE study (first 160 participants) plus 1,254 subjects from 6 global collaborators. Deeply sampled blood TCRbeta repertoires from subjects exposed to, actively infected with, or recovered from COVID-19 were included in the dataset. Where HLA class I and class II types were available, the types were taken from metadata supplied by the sample provider, not from assay-based typing. A freely available public database, intended as a resource for researchers studying the immune response to SARS-CoV-2, is where the repertoires were released. The sample metadata nearly always contained a de-identified subject ID, COVID-19 status, age in years and sex. The material from the prospective study consisted of cDNA or gDNA derived from T cells, B-cell-depleted T cells, or PBMCs. Overall study outcomes, separate from this receptor: How much clinical and demographic metadata was included differed by source and by participant, and the metadata was provided uncurated.

The immunoSEQ Assay, a bias-controlled multiplex PCR, was used to amplify TCRbeta CDR3 regions from genomic DNA. Processing in the source paper ran as follows. The number of nucleated cells in each sample was estimated by amplification of reference gene primers within the assay. To quantify the absolute abundance of each unique TCRbeta CDR3 rearrangement, sequence reads were collapsed and filtered. Productive Simpson clonality was computed per sample as the square root of Simpson's diversity index over productive rearrangements. The table comes from immuneACCESS by way of TCRdb, which keeps in-frame sequences with V and J called. Part of the clones is missing from these tables; in studies checked, under half for an unresolved V gene and the rest for unknown reasons. V and J calls and clone size are as listed in that table; D and trimming were resolved from the DNA. The sample table records roughly 220,000 clones; roughly 84% of these occur just once. The ten largest clonotypes hold 15% to 20% of the sample.

CDR1 MDHEN and CDR2 SYDVKM are derived from the germline V gene. Deletion took 3 bases off V and 7 bases off J, with a span of 21 bases between the germline ends. The CDR3 measures 16 amino acids from cysteine to phenylalanine. Only the CDR3 part of the read is kept: 48 bases, read in frame from the first base. The source is a man aged 30 to 45 with active or convalescent COVID-19. In this chain, TRBV28 is recombined with TRBJ1-1; the D gene is perhaps TRBD1, from 5 matching bases. Sequences were obtained from peripheral blood. The DNA sequence follows: TGTGCCAGCAGTTTTTTGGCGGCGCAGGGTGGCAGTGAAGCTTTCTTT. Translation gives CASSFLAAQGGSEAFF.